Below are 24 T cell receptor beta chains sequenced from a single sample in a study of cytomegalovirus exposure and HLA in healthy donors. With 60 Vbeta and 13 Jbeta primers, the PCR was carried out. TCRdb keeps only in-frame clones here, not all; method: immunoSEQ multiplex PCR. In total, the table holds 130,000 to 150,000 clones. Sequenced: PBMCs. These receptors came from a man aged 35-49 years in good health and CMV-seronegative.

DNA of the CDR3: TGTGCCAGCAGTGAAATGACTTACACTAACTATGGCTACACCTTC. This encodes CASSEMTYTNYGYTF. The V gene is TRBV6-1, the J gene TRBJ1-2; D not certain. Germline-derived CDR1 and CDR2 are MNHNS and SASEGT. V shed 2 bases and J shed 0 bases, with 10 bases lying between them. The CDR3 has 15 residues.

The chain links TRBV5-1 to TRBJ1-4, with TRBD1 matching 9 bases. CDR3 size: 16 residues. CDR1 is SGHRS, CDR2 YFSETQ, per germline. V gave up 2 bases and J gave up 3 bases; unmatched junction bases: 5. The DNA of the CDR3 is TGCGCCAGCAGCTTATACAGGGGGCCGGCTAATGAAAAACTGTTTTTT. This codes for CASSLYRGPANEKLFF. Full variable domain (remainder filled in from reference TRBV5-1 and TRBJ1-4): KAGVTQTPRYLIKTRGQQVTLSCSPISGHRSVSWYQQTPGQGLQFLFEYFSETQRNKGNFPGRFSGRQFSNSRSEMNVSTLELGDSALYLCASSLYRGPANEKLFFGSGTQLSVL.

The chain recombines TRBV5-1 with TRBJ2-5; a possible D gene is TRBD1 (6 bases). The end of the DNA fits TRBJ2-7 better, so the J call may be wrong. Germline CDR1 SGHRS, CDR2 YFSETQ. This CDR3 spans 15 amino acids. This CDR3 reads CASSLGGPSSYEQYF. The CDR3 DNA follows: TGCGCCAGCAGCTTAGGGGGACCGAGCTCCTACGAGCAGTACTTC.

In nucleotides, the CDR3 is TGTGCCAGTAGTGTAGGGAGCCATAGCAATCAGCCCCAGCATTTT. This sequence encodes CASSVGSHSNQPQHF. J is TRBJ1-5 and V is TRBV19, with D unclear. The CDR3 is made up of 15 amino acids. In germline, CDR1 is LNHDA, CDR2 SQIVND (reference sequence). With 5 bases removed from V and 0 bases from J, the gap between germline ends came to 11 bases.

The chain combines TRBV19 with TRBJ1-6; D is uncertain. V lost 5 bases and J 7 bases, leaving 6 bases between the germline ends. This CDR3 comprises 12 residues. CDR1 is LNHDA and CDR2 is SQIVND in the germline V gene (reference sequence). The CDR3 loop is CASSLLNSPLHF. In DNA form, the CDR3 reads TGTGCCAGTAGTCTCCTCAATTCACCCCTCCACTTT.

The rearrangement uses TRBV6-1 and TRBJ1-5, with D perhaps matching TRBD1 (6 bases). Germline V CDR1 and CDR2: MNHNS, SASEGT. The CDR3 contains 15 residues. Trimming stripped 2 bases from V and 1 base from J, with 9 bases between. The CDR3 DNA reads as TGTGCCAGCAGTGAACAAGGGGGAAGCAATCAGCCCCAGCATTTT. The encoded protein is CASSEQGGSNQPQHF.

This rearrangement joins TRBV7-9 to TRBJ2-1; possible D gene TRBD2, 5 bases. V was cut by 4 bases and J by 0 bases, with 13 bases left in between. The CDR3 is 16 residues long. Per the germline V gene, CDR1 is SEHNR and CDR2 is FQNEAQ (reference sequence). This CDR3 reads CASSSVRASSYNEQFF. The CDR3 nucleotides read TGTGCCAGCAGCTCGGTGAGGGCGAGCTCCTACAATGAGCAGTTCTTC.

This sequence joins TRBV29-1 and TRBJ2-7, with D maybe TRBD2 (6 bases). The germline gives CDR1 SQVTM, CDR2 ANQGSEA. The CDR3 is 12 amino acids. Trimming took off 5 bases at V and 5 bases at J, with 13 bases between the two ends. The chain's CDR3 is CSVRDGSHEQYF. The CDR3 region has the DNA TGCAGCGTTCGGGACGGGAGCCACGAGCAGTACTTC.

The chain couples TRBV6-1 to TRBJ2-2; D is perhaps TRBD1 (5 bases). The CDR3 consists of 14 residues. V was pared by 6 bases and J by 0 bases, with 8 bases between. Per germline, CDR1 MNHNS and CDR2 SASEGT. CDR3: CASRGQANTGELFF. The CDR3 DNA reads TGTGCCAGCAGGGGGCAAGCGAACACCGGGGAGCTGTTTTTT.

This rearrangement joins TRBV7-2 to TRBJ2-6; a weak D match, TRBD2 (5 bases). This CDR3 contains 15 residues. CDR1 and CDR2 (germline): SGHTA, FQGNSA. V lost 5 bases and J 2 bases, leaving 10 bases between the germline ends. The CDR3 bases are TGTGCCAGCAGCCCGGACTCGGCTGGGGCCAACGTCCTGACTTTC. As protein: CASSPDSAGANVLTF.

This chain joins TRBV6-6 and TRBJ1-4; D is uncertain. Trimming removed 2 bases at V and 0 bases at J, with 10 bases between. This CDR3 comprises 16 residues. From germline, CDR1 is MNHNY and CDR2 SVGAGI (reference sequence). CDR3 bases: TGTGCCAGCAGTTACGGTGGCGGGGCAACTAATGAAAAACTGTTTTTT. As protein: CASSYGGGATNEKLFF.

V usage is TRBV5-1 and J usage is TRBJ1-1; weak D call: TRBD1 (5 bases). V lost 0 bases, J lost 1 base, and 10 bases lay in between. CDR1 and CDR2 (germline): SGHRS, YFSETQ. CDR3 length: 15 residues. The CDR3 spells CASSLGDSSNTEAFF. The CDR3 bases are TGCGCCAGCAGCTTGGGTGACAGCTCGAACACTGAAGCTTTCTTT.

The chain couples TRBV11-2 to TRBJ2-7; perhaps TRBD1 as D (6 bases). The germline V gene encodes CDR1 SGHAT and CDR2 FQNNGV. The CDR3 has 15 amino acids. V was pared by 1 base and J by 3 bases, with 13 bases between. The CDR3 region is CASSLAGRGVYEQYF. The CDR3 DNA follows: TGTGCCAGCAGCTTAGCTGGCAGGGGTGTCTACGAGCAGTACTTC. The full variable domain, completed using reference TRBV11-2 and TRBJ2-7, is EAGVAQSPRYKIIEKRQSVAFWCNPISGHATLYWYQQILGQGPKLLIQFQNNGVVDDSQLPKDRFSAERLKGVDSTLKIQPAKLEDSAVYLCASSLAGRGVYEQYFGPGTRLTVT.

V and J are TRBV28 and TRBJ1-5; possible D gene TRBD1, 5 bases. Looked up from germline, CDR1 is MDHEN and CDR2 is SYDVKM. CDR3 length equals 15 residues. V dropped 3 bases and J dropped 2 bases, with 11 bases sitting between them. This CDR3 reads CASSFWRDRNQPQHF. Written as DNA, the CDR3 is TGTGCCAGCAGTTTTTGGCGGGACCGCAATCAGCCCCAGCATTTT.

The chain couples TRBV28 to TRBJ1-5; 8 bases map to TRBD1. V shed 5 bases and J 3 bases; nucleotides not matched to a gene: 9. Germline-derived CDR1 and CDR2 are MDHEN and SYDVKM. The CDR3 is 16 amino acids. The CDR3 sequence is CASSAGQGTYNQPQHF. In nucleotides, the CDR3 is TGTGCCAGCAGTGCTGGACAGGGCACTTACAATCAGCCCCAGCATTTT. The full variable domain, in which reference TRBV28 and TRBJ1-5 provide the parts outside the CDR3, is DVKVTQSSRYLVKRTGEKVFLECVQDMDHENMFWYRQDPGLGLRLIYFSYDVKMKEKGDIPEGYSVSREKKERFSLILESASTNQTSMYLCASSAGQGTYNQPQHFGDGTRLSIL.

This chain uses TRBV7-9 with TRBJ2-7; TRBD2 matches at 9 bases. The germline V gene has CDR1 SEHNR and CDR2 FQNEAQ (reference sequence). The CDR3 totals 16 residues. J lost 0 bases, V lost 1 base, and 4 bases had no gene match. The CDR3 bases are TGTGCCAGCAGCTTAGTAGCGGGGGCAGCCTCCTACGAGCAGTACTTC. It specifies CASSLVAGAASYEQYF.

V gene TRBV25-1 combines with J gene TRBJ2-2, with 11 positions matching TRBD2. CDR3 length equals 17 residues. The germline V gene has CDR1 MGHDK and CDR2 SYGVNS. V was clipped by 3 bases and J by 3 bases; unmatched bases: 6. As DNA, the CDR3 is TGTGCCAGCAGTGACCCCACTAGCGGGGGATACACCGGGGAGCTGTTTTTT. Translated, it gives CASSDPTSGGYTGELFF.

CDR3 nucleotide sequence: TGTGCCATCAGTTTAAGCAGGGATGGTAATTCACCCCTCCACTTT. Protein product: CAISLSRDGNSPLHF. The chain has TRBV10-3 and TRBJ1-6, with D possibly TRBD1 on 5 matching bases. V was clipped by 5 bases and J by 6 bases, with 14 bases between them. Looked up from germline, CDR1 is ENHRY and CDR2 is SYGVKD. The CDR3 contains 15 residues.

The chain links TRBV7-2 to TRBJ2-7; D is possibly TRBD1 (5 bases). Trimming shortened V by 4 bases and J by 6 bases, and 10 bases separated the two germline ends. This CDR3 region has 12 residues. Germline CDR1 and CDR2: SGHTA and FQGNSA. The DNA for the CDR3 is TGTGCCAGCAGCTGGCAGGGTGGCGAGCAGTACTTC. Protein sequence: CASSWQGGEQYF.

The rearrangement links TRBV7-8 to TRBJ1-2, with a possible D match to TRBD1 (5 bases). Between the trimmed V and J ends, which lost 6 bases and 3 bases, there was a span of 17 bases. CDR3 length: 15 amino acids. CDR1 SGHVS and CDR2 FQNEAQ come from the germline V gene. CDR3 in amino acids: CASSSRGDRHYGYTF. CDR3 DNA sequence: TGTGCCAGCAGTTCACGGGGGGATCGGCACTATGGCTACACCTTC.

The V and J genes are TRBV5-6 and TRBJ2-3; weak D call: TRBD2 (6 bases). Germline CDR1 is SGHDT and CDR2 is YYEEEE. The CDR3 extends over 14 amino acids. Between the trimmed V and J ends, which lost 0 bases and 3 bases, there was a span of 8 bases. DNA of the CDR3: TGTGCCAGCAGCTTGGGGGGGAGGACAGATACGCAGTATTTT. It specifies CASSLGGRTDTQYF. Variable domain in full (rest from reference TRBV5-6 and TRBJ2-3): DAGVTQSPTHLIKTRGQQVTLRCSPKSGHDTVSWYQQALGQGPQFIFQYYEEEERQRGNFPDRFSGHQFPNYSSELNVNALLLGDSALYLCASSLGGRTDTQYFGPGTRLTVL.

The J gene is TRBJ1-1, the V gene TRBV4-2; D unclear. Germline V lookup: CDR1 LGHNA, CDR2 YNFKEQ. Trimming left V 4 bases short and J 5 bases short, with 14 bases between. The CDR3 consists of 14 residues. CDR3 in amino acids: CASSLTRHGTEAFF. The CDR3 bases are TGTGCCAGCAGCCTAACGAGGCATGGGACTGAAGCTTTCTTT.

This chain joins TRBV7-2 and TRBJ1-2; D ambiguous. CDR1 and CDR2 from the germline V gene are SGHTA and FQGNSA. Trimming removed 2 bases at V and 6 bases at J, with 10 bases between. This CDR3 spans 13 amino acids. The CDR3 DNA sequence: TGTGCCAGCAGCTTATCGAGAGAGGATGGCTACACCTTC. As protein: CASSLSREDGYTF.

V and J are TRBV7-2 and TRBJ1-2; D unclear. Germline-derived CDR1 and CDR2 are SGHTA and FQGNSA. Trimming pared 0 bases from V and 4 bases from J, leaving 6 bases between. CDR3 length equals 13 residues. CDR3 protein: CASSLAAVYGYTF. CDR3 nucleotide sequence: TGTGCCAGCAGCTTAGCGGCAGTCTATGGCTACACCTTC. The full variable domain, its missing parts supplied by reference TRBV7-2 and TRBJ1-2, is GAGVSQSPSNKVTEKGKDVELRCDPISGHTALYWYRQSLGQGLEFLIYFQGNSAPDKSGLPSDRFSAERTGGSVSTLTIQRTQQEDSAVYLCASSLAAVYGYTFGSGTRLTVV.